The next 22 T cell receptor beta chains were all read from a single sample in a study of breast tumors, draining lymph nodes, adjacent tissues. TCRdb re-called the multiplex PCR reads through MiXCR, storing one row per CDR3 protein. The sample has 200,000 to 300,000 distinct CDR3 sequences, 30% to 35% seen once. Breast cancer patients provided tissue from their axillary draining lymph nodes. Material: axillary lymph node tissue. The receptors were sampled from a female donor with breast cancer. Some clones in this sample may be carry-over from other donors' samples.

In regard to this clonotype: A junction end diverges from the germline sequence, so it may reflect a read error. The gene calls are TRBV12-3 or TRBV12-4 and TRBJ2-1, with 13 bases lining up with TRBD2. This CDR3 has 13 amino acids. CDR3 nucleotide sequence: TGTGCCAGCAGGACCACTAGCGGGAGGGAGCTGTTCTTC. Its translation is CASRTTSGRELFF.

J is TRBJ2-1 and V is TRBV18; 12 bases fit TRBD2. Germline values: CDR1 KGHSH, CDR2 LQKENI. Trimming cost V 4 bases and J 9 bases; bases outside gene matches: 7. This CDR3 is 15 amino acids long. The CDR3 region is CASSRETSGSPEQFF. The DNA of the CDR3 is TGTGCCAGCTCACGAGAGACTAGCGGGAGCCCTGAGCAGTTCTTC.

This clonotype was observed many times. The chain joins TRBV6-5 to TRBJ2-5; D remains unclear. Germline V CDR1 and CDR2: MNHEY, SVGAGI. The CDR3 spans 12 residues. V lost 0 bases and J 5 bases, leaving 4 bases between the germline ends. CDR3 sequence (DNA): TGTGCCAGCAGTTACTCGTTGGAGACCCAGTACTTC. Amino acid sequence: CASSYSLETQYF.

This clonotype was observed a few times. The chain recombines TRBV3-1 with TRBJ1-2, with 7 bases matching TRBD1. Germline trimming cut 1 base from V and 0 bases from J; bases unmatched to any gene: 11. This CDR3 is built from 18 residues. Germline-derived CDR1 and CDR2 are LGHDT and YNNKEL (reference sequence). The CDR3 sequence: CASSQGIRQGYPNYGYTF. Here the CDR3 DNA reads TGTGCCAGCAGCCAAGGAATTCGACAGGGCTATCCTAACTATGGCTACACCTTC. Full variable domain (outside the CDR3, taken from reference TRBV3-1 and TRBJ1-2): DTAVSQTPKYLVTQMGNDKSIKCEQNLGHDTMYWYKQDSKKFLKIMFSYNNKELIINETVPNRFSPKSPDKAHLNLHINSLELGDSAVYFCASSQGIRQGYPNYGYTFGSGTRLTVV.

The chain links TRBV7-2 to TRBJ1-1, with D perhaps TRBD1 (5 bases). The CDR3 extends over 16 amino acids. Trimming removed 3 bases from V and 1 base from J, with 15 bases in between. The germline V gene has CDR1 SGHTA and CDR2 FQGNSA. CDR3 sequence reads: CASSFEGVSGNTEAFF. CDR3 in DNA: TGTGCCAGCAGCTTTGAAGGGGTTTCGGGGAACACTGAAGCTTTCTTT.

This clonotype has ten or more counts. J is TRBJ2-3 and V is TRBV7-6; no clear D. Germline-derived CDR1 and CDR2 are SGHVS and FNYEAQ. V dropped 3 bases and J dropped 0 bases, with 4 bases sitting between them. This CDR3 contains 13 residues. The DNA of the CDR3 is TGTGCCAGCAGCTTCGGCAGCACAGATACGCAGTATTTT. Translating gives CASSFGSTDTQYF.

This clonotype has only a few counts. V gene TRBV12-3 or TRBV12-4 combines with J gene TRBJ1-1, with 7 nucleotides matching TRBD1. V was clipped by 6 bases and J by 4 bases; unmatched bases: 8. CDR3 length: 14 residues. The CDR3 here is CASSSNRGVTEAFF. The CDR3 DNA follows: TGTGCCAGCAGCTCGAACAGGGGAGTCACTGAAGCTTTCTTT.

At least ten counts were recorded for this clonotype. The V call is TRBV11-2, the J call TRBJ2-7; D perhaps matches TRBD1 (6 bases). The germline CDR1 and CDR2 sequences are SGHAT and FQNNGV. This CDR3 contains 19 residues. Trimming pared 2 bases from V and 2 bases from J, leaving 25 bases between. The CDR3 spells CASSLPLHRALRGAYEQYF. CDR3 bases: TGTGCCAGCAGCTTACCCCTCCACCGGGCACTCAGGGGAGCCTACGAGCAGTACTTC.

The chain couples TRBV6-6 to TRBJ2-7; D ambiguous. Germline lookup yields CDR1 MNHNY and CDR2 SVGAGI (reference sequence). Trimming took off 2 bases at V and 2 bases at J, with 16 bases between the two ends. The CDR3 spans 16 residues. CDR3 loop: CASSYLSLEQTYEQYF. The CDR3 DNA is TGTGCCAGCAGTTACCTTTCATTGGAACAGACCTACGAGCAGTACTTC.

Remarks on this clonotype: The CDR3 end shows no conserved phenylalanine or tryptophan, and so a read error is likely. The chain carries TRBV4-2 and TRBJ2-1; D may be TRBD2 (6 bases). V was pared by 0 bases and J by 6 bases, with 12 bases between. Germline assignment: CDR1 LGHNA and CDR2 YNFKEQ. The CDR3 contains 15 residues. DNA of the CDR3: TGTGCCAGCAGCCAAGAATGGGCGGGAACCAATGAGCAGTTCTCC. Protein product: CASSQEWAGTNEQFS.

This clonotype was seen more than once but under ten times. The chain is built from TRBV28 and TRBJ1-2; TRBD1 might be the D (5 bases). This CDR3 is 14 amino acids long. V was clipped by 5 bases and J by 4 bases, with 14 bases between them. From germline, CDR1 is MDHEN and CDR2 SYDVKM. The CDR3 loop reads CASSPSDRIYGYTF. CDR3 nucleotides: TGTGCCAGCAGTCCAAGTGACAGAATCTATGGCTACACCTTC.

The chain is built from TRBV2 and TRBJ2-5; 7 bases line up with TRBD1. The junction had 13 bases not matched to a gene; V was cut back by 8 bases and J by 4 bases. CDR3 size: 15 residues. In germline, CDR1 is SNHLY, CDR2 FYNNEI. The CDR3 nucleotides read TGTGCCAGCTCACCTACGCGGGCAGGGGGAGAGACCCAGTACTTC. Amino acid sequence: CASSPTRAGGETQYF.

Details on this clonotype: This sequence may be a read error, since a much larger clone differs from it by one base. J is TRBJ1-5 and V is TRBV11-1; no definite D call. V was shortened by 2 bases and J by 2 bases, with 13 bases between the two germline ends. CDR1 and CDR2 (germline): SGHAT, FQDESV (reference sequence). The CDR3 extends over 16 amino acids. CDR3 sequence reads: CASSLSPGTGNQPQHF. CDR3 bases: TGTGCCAGCAGCTTAAGCCCGGGTACCGGCAATCAGCCCCAGCATTTT. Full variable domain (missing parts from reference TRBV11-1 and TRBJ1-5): EAEVAQSPRYKITEKSQAVAFWCDPISGHATLYWYRQILGQGPELLVQFQDESVVDDSQLPKDRFSAERLKGVDSTLKIQPAELGDSAMYLCASSLSPGTGNQPQHFGDGTRLSIL.

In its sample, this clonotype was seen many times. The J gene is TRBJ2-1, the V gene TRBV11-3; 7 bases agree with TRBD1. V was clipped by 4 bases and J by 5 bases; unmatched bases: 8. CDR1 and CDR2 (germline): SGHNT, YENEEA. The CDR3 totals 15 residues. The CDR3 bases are TGTGCCAGCAGCTCCCGGGACAGTATCAACAATGAGCAGTTCTTC. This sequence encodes CASSSRDSINNEQFF.

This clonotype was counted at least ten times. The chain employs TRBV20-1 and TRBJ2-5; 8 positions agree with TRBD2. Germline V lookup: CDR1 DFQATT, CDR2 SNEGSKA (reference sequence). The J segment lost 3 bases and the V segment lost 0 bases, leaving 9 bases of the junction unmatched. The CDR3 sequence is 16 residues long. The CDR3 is CSARDVAGGGEETQYF. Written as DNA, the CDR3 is TGCAGTGCTAGAGACGTCGCGGGAGGCGGGGAAGAGACCCAGTACTTC.

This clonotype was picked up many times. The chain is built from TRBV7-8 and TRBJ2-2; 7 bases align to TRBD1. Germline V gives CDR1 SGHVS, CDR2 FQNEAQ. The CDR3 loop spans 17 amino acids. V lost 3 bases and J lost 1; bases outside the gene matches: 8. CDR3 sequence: CASSLPRDSQNTGELFF. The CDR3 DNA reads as TGTGCCAGCAGCTTGCCCAGGGACAGCCAGAACACCGGGGAGCTGTTTTTT.

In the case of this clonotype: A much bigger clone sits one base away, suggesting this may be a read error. This CDR3 is CASSTGETYEQYF. In DNA, the CDR3 is TGTGCCAGTAGTACCGGGGAGACCTACGAGCAGTACTTC. V usage is TRBV19 and J usage is TRBJ2-7; tentatively, D is TRBD2 (5 bases). The CDR3 runs 13 residues. Germline V gene lookup returns CDR1 LNHDA and CDR2 SQIVND (reference sequence). Trimming took off 4 bases at V and 2 bases at J, with 9 bases between the two ends.

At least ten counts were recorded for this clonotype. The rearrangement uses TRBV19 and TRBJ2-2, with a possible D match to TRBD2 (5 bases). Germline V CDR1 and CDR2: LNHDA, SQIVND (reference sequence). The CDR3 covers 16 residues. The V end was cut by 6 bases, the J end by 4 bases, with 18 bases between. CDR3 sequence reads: CASSPFSAGGTGELFF. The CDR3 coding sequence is TGTGCCAGTAGCCCCTTCTCCGCGGGCGGCACCGGGGAGCTGTTTTTT.

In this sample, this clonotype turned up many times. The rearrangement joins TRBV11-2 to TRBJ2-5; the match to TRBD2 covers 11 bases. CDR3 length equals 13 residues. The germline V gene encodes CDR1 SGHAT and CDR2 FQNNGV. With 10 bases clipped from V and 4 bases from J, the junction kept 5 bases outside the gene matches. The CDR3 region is CATGLAGGETQYF. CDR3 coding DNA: TGTGCCACCGGACTAGCGGGTGGAGAGACCCAGTACTTC.

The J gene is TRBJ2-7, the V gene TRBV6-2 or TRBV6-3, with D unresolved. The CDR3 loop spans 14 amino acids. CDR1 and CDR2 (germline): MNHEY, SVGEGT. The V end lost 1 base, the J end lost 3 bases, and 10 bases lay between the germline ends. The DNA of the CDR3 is TGTGCCAGCAGTTACTTTGTAGGAAACTACGAGCAGTACTTC. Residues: CASSYFVGNYEQYF.

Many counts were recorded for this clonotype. This CDR3 is CASSLWPSSGELFF. DNA for the CDR3: TGTGCCAGCAGTTTATGGCCGAGCAGTGGGGAGCTGTTTTTT. The V gene is TRBV12-3 or TRBV12-4, the J gene TRBJ2-2; D is unclear. Trimming took off 2 bases at V and 8 bases at J, with 12 bases between the two ends. This CDR3 is built from 14 residues.

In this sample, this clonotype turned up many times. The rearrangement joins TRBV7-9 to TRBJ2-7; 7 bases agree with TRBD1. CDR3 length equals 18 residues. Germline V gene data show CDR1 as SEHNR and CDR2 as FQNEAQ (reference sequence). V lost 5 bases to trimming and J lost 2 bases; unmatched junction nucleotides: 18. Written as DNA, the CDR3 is TGTGCCAGCAGCCCTTATGGCCAGACAGGGAATAAGGCCTACGAGCAGTACTTC. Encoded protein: CASSPYGQTGNKAYEQYF.